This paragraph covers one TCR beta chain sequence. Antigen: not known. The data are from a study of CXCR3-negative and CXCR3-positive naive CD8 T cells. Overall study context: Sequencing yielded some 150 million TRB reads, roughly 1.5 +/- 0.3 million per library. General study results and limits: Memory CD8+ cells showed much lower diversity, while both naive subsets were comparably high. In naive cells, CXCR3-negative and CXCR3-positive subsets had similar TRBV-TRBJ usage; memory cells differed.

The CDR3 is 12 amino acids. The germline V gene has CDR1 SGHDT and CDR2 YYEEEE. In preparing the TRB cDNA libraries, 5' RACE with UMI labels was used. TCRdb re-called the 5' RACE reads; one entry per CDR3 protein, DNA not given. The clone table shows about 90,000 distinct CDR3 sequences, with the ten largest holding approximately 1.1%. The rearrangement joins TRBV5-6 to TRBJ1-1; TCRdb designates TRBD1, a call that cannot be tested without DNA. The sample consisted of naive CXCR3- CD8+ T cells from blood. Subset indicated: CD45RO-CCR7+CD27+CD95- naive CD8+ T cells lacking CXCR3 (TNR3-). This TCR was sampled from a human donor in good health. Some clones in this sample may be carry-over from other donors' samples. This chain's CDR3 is CASSLIGQGAFF.